The source of this TCR beta chain is a study of preoperative IRX-2 immunotherapy in early breast cancer. Sample treatment: preoperative locoregional IRX-2 cytokine immunotherapy. Preoperative locoregional IRX-2 cytokine immunotherapy was tested in the phase Ib source study. This clone was found a few times. CDR1 is LNHNV and CDR2 is YYDKDF in the germline V gene (reference sequence). The CDR3 runs to 14 residues. V was clipped by 0 bases and J by 7 bases, with 9 bases between them. Assay: immunoSEQ multiplex PCR; the TCRdb copy retains only in-frame clones and omits some. The sample yields about 19,000 clones, approximately 80% seen once.

The source of this sequence is a human donor with breast cancer. Here the sequenced sample was lymph node tissue, taken after IRX-2 immunotherapy. The rearrangement uses TRBV15 and TRBJ1-4, with D unclear. The CDR3 spells CATSRDSDGEKLFF. For the CDR3, the DNA is TGTGCCACCAGCAGAGATTCCGACGGTGAAAAACTGTTTTTT.